Here is one T cell receptor beta chain with its context. The data are from a study of T cell changes during pregnancy in multiple sclerosis. The assay was immunoSEQ multiplex PCR, and TCRdb's table has in-frame clones only and misses some. The sample carries tens of thousands of clones, around 90% recorded once. The CDR3 contains 12 residues. With 5 bases removed from V and 15 bases from J, the gap between germline ends came to 17 bases. Germline V gives CDR1 SGHAT, CDR2 FQNNGV. The specimen was CD4+ T cells from peripheral blood mononuclear cells, collected in the third trimester of pregnancy. The chain has TRBV11-2 and TRBJ2-1, with D unresolved. The receptor's source is a female donor with multiple sclerosis, enrolled in a pregnancy study. CDR3 in DNA: TGTGCCAGCAGCCGCGAGGTGGTAGAGTCGTTCTTC. Translated: CASSREVVESFF. Complete variable domain (other parts from reference TRBV11-2 and TRBJ2-1): EAGVAQSPRYKIIEKRQSVAFWCNPISGHATLYWYQQILGQGPKLLIQFQNNGVVDDSQLPKDRFSAERLKGVDSTLKIQPAKLEDSAVYLCASSREVVESFFGPGTRLTVL.